This T cell receptor beta chain was obtained from a study of blood T cells in healthy people across ages. This clonotype was observed a few times. Through a sample-barcoded 5' primer and a J-beta primer mix, a second PCR was run for roughly 6 to 12 cycles. MiXCR, applied by TCRdb to the 5' RACE reads, yields one record per CDR3 protein. This table holds roughly 1.6 million distinct CDR3 sequences, roughly 30% found once. The origin of this receptor is a woman in her 30s in good health. The sample was blood.

CDR3 residues: CATSREYLGKLFF. The CDR3 DNA sequence: TGTGCCACCAGCAGAGAATATCTAGGAAAGCTGTTTTTT. This sequence joins TRBV15 and TRBJ2-2, with D uncertain. Germline loops: CDR1 LNHNV, CDR2 YYDKDF (reference sequence). Trimming removed 0 bases from V and 12 bases from J, with 11 bases in between. This CDR3 spans 13 amino acids.